This TCR beta chain came from a study of CD8+CD57+ T cells in acquired aplastic anemia. Study as a whole: Healthy donor CD4+ cell samples had a mean of about 10.8 million reads.

About this clonotype itself: What it binds is not known.

General observations from the study: Patients had approximately 30 CD8+ CDR3 sequences in common with controls (the shared set).

The V gene's germline CDR1 is MRHNA and CDR2 SNTAGT. The CDR3 is made up of 14 amino acids. Trimming removed 0 bases from V and 10 bases from J, with 13 bases in between. Profiling that covered TCR beta VDJ and CDR3 relied on genomic DNA as its template. One entry per CDR3 protein, called by TCRdb with MiXCR from the reads. Counted here are about 190,000 distinct CDR3 sequences, around 50% occurring once; the ten biggest clones make up about 17%. The sequencing sample was made of sorted CD4+, CD8+, or CD8+CD57+ T cells (not recorded which) from PBMCs. The rearrangement uses TRBV6-4 and TRBJ2-1, with D perhaps assigned TRBD1 or TRBD2 (5 bases each). This sequence was found in a human donor in good health, serving as a control. CDR3 coding DNA: TGTGCCAGCAGTGACTCAGGGGCGAGCGGCGAGCAGTTCTTC. As protein: CASSDSGASGEQFF.